A single sample is the source of the 5 T cell receptor beta chains below, sequenced in a study of response to subunit inactivated influenza vaccine. In TCRdb, the RT-PCR reads were re-called with MiXCR into one record per CDR3 protein. The sample holds about 780,000 distinct CDR3 sequences, about 18% seen once. The input for sequencing was PBMCs from blood, taken roughly 5 days after vaccination. The receptors here all came from a man aged 45-65 years who received an inactivated influenza vaccine.

This clonotype was observed many times. J is TRBJ1-4 and V is TRBV11-2; the D is unclear. This CDR3 contains 14 residues. Trimming shortened V by 3 bases and J by 6 bases, and 11 bases separated the two germline ends. Germline V gene sequence: CDR1 SGHAT, CDR2 FQNNGV. The CDR3 spells CASSFGLRDEKLFF. The DNA for the CDR3 is TGTGCCAGCAGCTTTGGGTTAAGGGATGAAAAACTGTTTTTT.

This clonotype was observed many times. The J gene is TRBJ1-1, the V gene TRBV5-6; D possibly corresponds to TRBD1 (5 bases). The ends were cut back, 5 bases at V and 4 bases at J, with 15 bases in the middle. The germline V gene encodes CDR1 SGHDT and CDR2 YYEEEE. The CDR3 runs 14 residues. The CDR3 coding sequence is TGTGCCAGCAGGAATCGGGACTCCTTCACTGAAGCTTTCTTT. It specifies CASRNRDSFTEAFF.

Many counts were recorded for this clonotype. This chain uses TRBV12-3 or TRBV12-4 with TRBJ1-1; 7 bases line up with TRBD1. Trimming removed 7 bases from V and 2 bases from J; junction bases left unmatched: 7. The CDR3 contains 14 residues. The CDR3 here is CASTPGQTNTEAFF. CDR3 in DNA: TGTGCCAGCACCCCGGGACAGACAAACACTGAAGCTTTCTTT.

The gene calls are TRBV5-6 and TRBJ2-1, with 8 bases aligning to TRBD2. J lost 6 bases, V lost 4 bases, and 18 bases had no gene match. This CDR3 spans 18 amino acids. CDR1 is SGHDT and CDR2 is YYEEEE in the germline V gene. This CDR3 is CASSRGGLAKVLRNEQFF. DNA for the CDR3: TGTGCCAGCAGCCGAGGTGGACTAGCTAAAGTCCTTCGCAATGAGCAGTTCTTC.

The chain has TRBV4-1 and TRBJ1-1; perhaps TRBD1 as D (5 bases). Between the trimmed V and J ends, which lost 1 base and 6 bases, there was a span of 15 bases. The CDR3 consists of 15 residues. Germline V gene lookup returns CDR1 MGHRA and CDR2 YSYEKL. The chain's CDR3 is CASSQVGRKGPEAFF. The CDR3 region has the DNA TGCGCCAGCAGCCAAGTCGGTCGGAAGGGGCCTGAAGCTTTCTTT.